Sequencing of this TCR beta chain was carried out in a study of graft-versus-host responses after intestinal transplantation. Study-level background: The transplants performed in recipients were multivisceral, liver-intestinal, or isolated intestinal. All recipients were given anti-thymocyte globulin induction, and tacrolimus and steroids were then administered for roughly 3 years.

Measured with immunoSEQ multiplex PCR; TCRdb has only the in-frame clones, and not every one. Among 7,500 to 8,500 clones, roughly four fifths were seen once, and the ten largest hold 10% to 13%. In its sample, this clone was seen once. Its antigen remains unidentified. Germline CDR1 and CDR2: MGHRA and YSYEKL. The CDR3 has 16 residues. Trimming took off 1 base at V and 1 base at J, with 13 bases between the two ends. Graft specimens yielded both intraepithelial and lamina propria lymphocytes. General study points: Detected in recipient marrow were GvH clones, some of which were first observed in ileum or blood.

The V and J genes are TRBV4-1 and TRBJ1-2; D is perhaps TRBD1 (5 bases). Source: ileum tissue, taken approximately 130 days after transplant. This TCR was sampled from a human patient who received an intestinal transplant, so some T cells may come from the graft donor. As DNA, the CDR3 is TGCGCCAGCAGCCAAGTTTGGGGCGGCAATAACTATGGCTACACCTTC. Residues: CASSQVWGGNNYGYTF.